The source of this T cell receptor (beta chain) is a study of early T cells in non-severe SARS-CoV-2 infection. Turning to the study itself: Bulk RNA taken from unsorted whole blood was sequenced, leaving chains unpaired. General observations from the study: Matching with VDJdb favored anti-spike CD8 responses (missing private and CD4 specificities).

Attached unique molecular identifiers marked individual cDNA molecules. TCRdb ran MiXCR on the 5' RACE reads and lists one entry per CDR3 protein. The sample carries more than 90,000 distinct CDR3 sequences, about 11% recorded once. Worth noting for this clonotype: Its cognate antigen is unknown.

Trimming removed 6 bases at V and 2 bases at J, with 13 bases between. CDR1 and CDR2 (germline): MDHEN, SYDVKM. This CDR3 region has 14 residues. The sequence was obtained from an adult who was a healthcare worker with PCR-confirmed SARS-CoV-2 infection or an uninfected control (not recorded which). The chain joins TRBV28 to TRBJ1-1; D unresolved. Sequenced material: whole blood. CDR3 nucleotides: TGTGCCAGCAGCTCAAACGCGTATAACACTGAAGCTTTCTTT. Protein product: CASSSNAYNTEAFF.